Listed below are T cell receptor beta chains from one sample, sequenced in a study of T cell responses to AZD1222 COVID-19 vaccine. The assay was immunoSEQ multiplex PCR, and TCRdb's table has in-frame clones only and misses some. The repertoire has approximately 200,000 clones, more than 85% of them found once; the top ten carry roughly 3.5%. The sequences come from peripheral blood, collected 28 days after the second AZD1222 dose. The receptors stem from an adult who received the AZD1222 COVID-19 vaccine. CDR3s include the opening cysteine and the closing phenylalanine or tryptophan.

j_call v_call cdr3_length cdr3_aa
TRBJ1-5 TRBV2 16 CASSDRGLGAYQPQHF
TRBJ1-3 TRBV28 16 CASSLQGLSSGNTIYF
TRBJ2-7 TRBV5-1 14 CASSLPQNQYEQYF
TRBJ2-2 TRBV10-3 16 CAISAGTGGAAGELFF
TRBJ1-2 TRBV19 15 CASSIEGRRDYGYTF
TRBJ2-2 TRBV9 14 CASGGGSETGELFF
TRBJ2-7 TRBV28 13 CASSWTGPYEQYF
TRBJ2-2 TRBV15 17 CATSRDMLAGRTGELFF
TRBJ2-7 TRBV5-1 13 CASSLNRDLEQYF
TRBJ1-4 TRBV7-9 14 CASSLRTGIEKLFF
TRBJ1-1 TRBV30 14 CAWTPGDRVAEAFF
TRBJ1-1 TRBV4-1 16 CASSQSNRDRGVGAFF
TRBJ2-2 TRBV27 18 CASRDQFGTNVNTGELFF
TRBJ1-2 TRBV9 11 CASQAEEGYTF
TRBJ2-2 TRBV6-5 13 CAIRRGEEGELFF
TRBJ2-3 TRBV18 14 CASSPGTSTDTQYF
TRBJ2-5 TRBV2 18 CATHPPLFASPFGETQYF
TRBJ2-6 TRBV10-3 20 CAISGRLAGGRSSGANVLTF
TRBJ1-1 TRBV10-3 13 CAIRGAKSAEAFF
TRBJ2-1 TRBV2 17 CASSDWRGGASYNEQFF
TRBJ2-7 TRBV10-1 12 CASSVAGGQQYF
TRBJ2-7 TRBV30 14 CAWSVGQGLYEQYF
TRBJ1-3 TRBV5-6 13 CASIGSLGNTIYF
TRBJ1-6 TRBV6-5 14 CASSYENAKVPLHF
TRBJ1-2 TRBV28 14 CASVISEGQYGYTF
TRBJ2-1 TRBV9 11 CASSSGVQQFF
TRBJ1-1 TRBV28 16 CASTPGGASMNTEAFF
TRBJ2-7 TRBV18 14 CASSLGTGAYEQYF
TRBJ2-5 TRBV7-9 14 CASSYHRGEETQYF
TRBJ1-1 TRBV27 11 CASSFGTEAFF